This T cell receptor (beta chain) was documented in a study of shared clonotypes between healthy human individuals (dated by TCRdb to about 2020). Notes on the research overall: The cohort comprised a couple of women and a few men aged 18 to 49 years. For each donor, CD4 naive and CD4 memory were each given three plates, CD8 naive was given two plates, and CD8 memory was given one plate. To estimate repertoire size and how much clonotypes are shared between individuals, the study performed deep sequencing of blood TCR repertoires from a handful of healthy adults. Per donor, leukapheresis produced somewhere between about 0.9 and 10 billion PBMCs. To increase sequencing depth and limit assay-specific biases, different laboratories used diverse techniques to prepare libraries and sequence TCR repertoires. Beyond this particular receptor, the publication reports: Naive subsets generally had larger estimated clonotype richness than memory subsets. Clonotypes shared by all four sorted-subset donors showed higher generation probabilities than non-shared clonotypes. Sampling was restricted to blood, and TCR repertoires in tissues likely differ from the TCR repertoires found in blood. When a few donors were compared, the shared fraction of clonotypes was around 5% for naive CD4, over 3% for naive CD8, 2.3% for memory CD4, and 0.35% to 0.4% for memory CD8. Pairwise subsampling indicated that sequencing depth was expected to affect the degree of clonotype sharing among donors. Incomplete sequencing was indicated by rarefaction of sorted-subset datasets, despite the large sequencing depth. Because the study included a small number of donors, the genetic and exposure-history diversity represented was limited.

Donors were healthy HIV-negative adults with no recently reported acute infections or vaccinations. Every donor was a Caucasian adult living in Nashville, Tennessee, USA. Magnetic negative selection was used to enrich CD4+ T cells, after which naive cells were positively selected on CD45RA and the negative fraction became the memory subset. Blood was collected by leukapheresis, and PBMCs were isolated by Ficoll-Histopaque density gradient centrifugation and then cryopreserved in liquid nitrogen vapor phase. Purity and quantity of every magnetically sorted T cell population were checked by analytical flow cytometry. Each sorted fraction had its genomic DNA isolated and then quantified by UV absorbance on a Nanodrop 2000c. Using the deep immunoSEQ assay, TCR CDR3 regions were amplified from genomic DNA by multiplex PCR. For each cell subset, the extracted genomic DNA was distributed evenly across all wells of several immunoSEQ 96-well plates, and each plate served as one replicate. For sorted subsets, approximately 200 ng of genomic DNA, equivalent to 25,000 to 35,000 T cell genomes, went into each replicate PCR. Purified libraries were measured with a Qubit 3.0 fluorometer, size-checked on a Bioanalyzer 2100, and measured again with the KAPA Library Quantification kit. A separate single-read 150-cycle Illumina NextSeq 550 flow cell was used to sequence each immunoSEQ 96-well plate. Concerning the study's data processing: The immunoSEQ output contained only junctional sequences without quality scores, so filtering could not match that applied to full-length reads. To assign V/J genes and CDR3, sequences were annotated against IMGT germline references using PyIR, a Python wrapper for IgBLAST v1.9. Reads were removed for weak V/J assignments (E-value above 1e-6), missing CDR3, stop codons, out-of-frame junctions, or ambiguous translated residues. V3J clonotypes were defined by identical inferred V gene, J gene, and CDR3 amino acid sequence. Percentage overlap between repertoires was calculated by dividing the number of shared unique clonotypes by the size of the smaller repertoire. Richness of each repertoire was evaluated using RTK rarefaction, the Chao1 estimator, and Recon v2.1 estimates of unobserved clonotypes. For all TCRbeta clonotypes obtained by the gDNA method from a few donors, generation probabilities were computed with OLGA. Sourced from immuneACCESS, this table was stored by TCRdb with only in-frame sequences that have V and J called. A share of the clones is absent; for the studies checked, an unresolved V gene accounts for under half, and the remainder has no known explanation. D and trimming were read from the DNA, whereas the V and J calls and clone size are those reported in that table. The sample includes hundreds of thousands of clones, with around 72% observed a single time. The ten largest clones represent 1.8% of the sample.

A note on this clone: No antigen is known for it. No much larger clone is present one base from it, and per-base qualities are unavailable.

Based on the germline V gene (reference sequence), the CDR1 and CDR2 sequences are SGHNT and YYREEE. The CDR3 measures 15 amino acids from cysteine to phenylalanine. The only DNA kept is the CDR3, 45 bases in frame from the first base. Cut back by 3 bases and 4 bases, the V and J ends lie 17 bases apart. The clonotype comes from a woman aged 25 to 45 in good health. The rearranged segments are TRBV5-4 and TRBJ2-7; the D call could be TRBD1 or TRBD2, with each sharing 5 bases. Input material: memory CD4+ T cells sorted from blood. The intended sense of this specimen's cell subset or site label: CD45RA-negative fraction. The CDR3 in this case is CASSWDPSSTYEQYF. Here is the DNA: TGTGCCAGCAGCTGGGACCCATCTAGCACTTACGAGCAGTACTTC.